This is a list of T cell receptor beta chains from one sample in a study of blood T cell repertoires in COVID-19. The repertoire was sequenced with immunoSEQ multiplex PCR; TCRdb's copy has only in-frame clones and lacks some. In the table there are about 170,000 clones, roughly 91% of which are singletons. The source material was peripheral blood. These receptor sequences come from a man aged 18 to 29 with COVID-19, enrolled during active disease. Each CDR3 is given with its conserved first and last residue. A D gene is named only where the DNA matches it firmly. Expanded clones get a size class; other rows say once, few or many, or leave the size out.

d_gene: -
j_gene: TRBJ1-5
v_gene: TRBV6-1
abundance: -
CDR3nt: TGTGCCAGCAGTGAAGAGCTTATTAGCAATCAGCCCCAGCATTTT
CDR3aa: CASSEELISNQPQHF

d_gene: -
j_gene: TRBJ1-1
v_gene: TRBV14
abundance: -
CDR3nt: TGTGCCAGCAGCCAAGGGATCGGGGGAGGGGTTGAAGCTTTCTTT
CDR3aa: CASSQGIGGGVEAFF

d_gene: -
j_gene: TRBJ2-1
v_gene: TRBV5-1
abundance: -
CDR3nt: TGCGCCAGCAGCTTAAGGACAGCTGATTTGTACAATGAGCAGTTCTTC
CDR3aa: CASSLRTADLYNEQFF

d_gene: -
j_gene: TRBJ1-3
v_gene: TRBV25-1
abundance: -
CDR3nt: TGTGCCAGCAGTGAATCCGGGGGGCGCTCTGGAAACACCATATATTTT
CDR3aa: CASSESGGRSGNTIYF

d_gene: -
j_gene: TRBJ1-1
v_gene: TRBV6-5
abundance: -
CDR3nt: TGTGCCAGCAGTCCGATCAGGGGTAGGAACACTGAAGCTTTCTTT
CDR3aa: CASSPIRGRNTEAFF

d_gene: -
j_gene: TRBJ2-1
v_gene: TRBV4-3
abundance: -
CDR3nt: TGCGCCAGCAGTCGTGACTTGAGCTCCTACAATGAGCAGTTCTTC
CDR3aa: CASSRDLSSYNEQFF

d_gene: TRBD1
j_gene: TRBJ2-7
v_gene: TRBV15
abundance: -
CDR3nt: TGTGCCACCAGCAAACCGACCGGGACAGGGATTCAGTACTTC
CDR3aa: CATSKPTGTGIQYF

d_gene: -
j_gene: TRBJ1-1
v_gene: TRBV5-1
abundance: -
CDR3nt: TGCGCCAGCAGCTTGGAGTCAGGCTGGAACACTGAAGCTTTCTTT
CDR3aa: CASSLESGWNTEAFF

d_gene: TRBD1
j_gene: TRBJ1-5
v_gene: TRBV9
abundance: -
CDR3nt: TGTGCCAGCAGCGTGACTACAGGGGCCGGACCCCAGCATTTT
CDR3aa: CASSVTTGAGPQHF

d_gene: -
j_gene: TRBJ2-1
v_gene: TRBV5-1
abundance: -
CDR3nt: TGCGCCAGCAGCTTTTACAGTTACAATGAGCAGTTCTTC
CDR3aa: CASSFYSYNEQFF

d_gene: -
j_gene: TRBJ1-5
v_gene: TRBV30
abundance: -
CDR3nt: TGTGCCTGGGGACGGTCCGGGCCCCAGCATTTT
CDR3aa: CAWGRSGPQHF

d_gene: TRBD1
j_gene: TRBJ1-2
v_gene: TRBV9
abundance: few
CDR3nt: TGTGCCAGCAGCGTCAAAGGGGACAGGGAGGAAGGCTACACCTTC
CDR3aa: CASSVKGDREEGYTF

d_gene: -
j_gene: TRBJ1-1
v_gene: TRBV15
abundance: -
CDR3nt: TGTGCCACCCGCCCGAGACAGAGTATGAACACTGAAGCTTTCTTT
CDR3aa: CATRPRQSMNTEAFF

d_gene: -
j_gene: TRBJ2-7
v_gene: TRBV7-2
abundance: -
CDR3nt: TGTGCCAGCAGCTTGGTGTGGCGGGGAGCCTACGAGCAGTACTTC
CDR3aa: CASSLVWRGAYEQYF

d_gene: TRBD1
j_gene: TRBJ1-1
v_gene: TRBV6-1
abundance: -
CDR3nt: TGTGCCAGCAGTGAGACGACAGGGGGCGCGAACACTGAAGCTTTCTTT
CDR3aa: CASSETTGGANTEAFF

d_gene: -
j_gene: TRBJ1-4
v_gene: TRBV4-2
abundance: -
CDR3nt: TGTGCCAGCAGCCGGAGGCCAACGGGTTCGGCTAATGAAAAACTGTTTTTT
CDR3aa: CASSRRPTGSANEKLFF

d_gene: TRBD2
j_gene: TRBJ2-1
v_gene: TRBV24-1
abundance: -
CDR3nt: TGTGCCACCCAGAGCGTACTAGCGGGAGTGGGGAATGAGCAGTTCTTC
CDR3aa: CATQSVLAGVGNEQFF

d_gene: TRBD1
j_gene: TRBJ2-1
v_gene: TRBV19
abundance: once
CDR3nt: TGTGCCAGTAGTATCTGGACAGGGGACAATGAGCAGTTCTTC
CDR3aa: CASSIWTGDNEQFF

d_gene: -
j_gene: TRBJ1-6
v_gene: TRBV4-1
abundance: -
CDR3nt: TGCGCCAGCCGTTGGGGGGAGAGCTCCTATAATTCACCCCTCCACTTT
CDR3aa: CASRWGESSYNSPLHF

d_gene: TRBD1
j_gene: TRBJ1-2
v_gene: TRBV6-6
abundance: -
CDR3nt: TGTGCCAGCAGTGTTGGGACAGGGGGCGGCTATGGCTACACCTTC
CDR3aa: CASSVGTGGGYGYTF

d_gene: -
j_gene: TRBJ1-1
v_gene: TRBV7-9
abundance: -
CDR3nt: TGTGCCAGCAGCTTAGGCCGGGGGTTGGACACTGAAGCTTTCTTT
CDR3aa: CASSLGRGLDTEAFF

d_gene: TRBD1
j_gene: TRBJ1-4
v_gene: TRBV5-1
abundance: -
CDR3nt: TGCGCCAGCAGCTCAACAGGGGGCAAGGGGGAAAAACTGCTTTTT
CDR3aa: CASSSTGGKGEKLLF

d_gene: TRBD1
j_gene: TRBJ1-4
v_gene: TRBV15
abundance: -
CDR3nt: TGTGCCACCAGCCTCCCGGGGGACAGGTTAAATGAAAAACTGCTTTTT
CDR3aa: CATSLPGDRLNEKLLF

d_gene: TRBD1
j_gene: TRBJ1-2
v_gene: TRBV23-1
abundance: -
CDR3nt: TGCGCCAGCAGTCAATCGGCCCGGGGACAGGGATTCTATGGCTACACCTTC
CDR3aa: CASSQSARGQGFYGYTF

d_gene: TRBD1
j_gene: TRBJ2-2
v_gene: TRBV24-1
abundance: -
CDR3nt: TGTGCCACCAGTGATCCACTACAGGGGCTGGCCGGGGAGCTGTTTTTT
CDR3aa: CATSDPLQGLAGELFF

d_gene: TRBD1
j_gene: TRBJ1-1
v_gene: TRBV5-8
abundance: -
CDR3nt: TGTGCCAGCAGCAGGACAGGGGGCGCGCCTGAAGCTTTCTTT
CDR3aa: CASSRTGGAPEAFF